This T cell receptor beta chain was found in a study of blood T cell repertoires in COVID-19. At the level of the study: The samples span acute and convalescent COVID-19 from the United States, Italy and Spain.

TCRdb's copy holds only in-frame clones and misses some; the assay was immunoSEQ multiplex PCR. The sample gives around 230,000 clones, almost 85% of which show up once; less than 6.5% is in the top ten. One Seattle source followed patients from active infection through their disease course. Trimming left V 4 bases short and J 8 bases short, with 17 bases between. Germline CDR1 is LGHDT and CDR2 is YNNKEL (reference sequence). The CDR3 is made up of 15 amino acids. Sequenced sample: peripheral blood. The origin of this receptor is a man in his fifties with COVID-19, enrolled during active disease. The chain links TRBV3-1 (or the pseudogene TRBV3-2) to TRBJ1-4, with D possibly matching TRBD1 (5 bases). This CDR3 is CASSLGGESREKLFF. In DNA form, the CDR3 reads TGTGCCAGCAGCCTTGGGGGGGAATCTCGAGAAAAACTGTTTTTT.